This T cell receptor (beta chain) was found in a study of T cell repertoires in cytomegalovirus infection. Study at large: The study used recently identified HLA-C-restricted and well-studied HLA-B-restricted CMV epitopes. The study, taken as a whole, reports: Carriers of CMV plus the relevant HLA were identified by cumulative public TCR beta family frequency.

The V end was cut by 3 bases, the J end by 6 bases, with 8 bases between. This CDR3 region has 12 residues. CDR1 SGHTA and CDR2 FQGNSA come from the germline V gene. This clonotype was counted only a few times. As yet, its antigen is unknown. TCRdb called the reads again in MiXCR, with one record for every CDR3 protein. The data hold about 280,000 distinct CDR3 sequences, with approximately 22% observed a single time. The source is a human donor in good health (CMV status not recorded). Some clones in this sample may be carry-over from other donors' samples. The sequencing used cultured PBMCs, collected from culture after CMV antigen stimulation. J is TRBJ2-5 and V is TRBV7-2, with D unresolved. Written as DNA, the CDR3 is TGTGCCAGCAGCTTTTCACTTCAGACCCAGTACTTC. It yields the protein CASSFSLQTQYF.